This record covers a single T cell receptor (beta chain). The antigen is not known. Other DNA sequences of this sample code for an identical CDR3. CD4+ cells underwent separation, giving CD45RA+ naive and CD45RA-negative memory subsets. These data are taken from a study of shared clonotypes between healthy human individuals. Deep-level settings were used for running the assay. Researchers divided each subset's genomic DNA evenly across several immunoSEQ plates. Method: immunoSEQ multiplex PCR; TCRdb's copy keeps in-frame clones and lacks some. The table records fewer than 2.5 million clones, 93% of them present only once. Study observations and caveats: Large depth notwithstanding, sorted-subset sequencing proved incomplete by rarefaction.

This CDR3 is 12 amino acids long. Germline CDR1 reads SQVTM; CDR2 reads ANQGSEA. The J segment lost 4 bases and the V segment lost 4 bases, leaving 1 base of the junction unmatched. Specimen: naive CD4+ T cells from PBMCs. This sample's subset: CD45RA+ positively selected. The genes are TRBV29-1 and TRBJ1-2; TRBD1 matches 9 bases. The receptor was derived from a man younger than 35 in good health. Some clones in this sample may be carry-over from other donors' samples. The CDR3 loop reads CSVGQGGYGYTF. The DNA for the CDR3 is TGCAGCGTTGGACAGGGGGGCTATGGCTACACCTTC.